These 16 T cell receptor beta chains were all obtained from the same sample, sequenced in a study of cytomegalovirus exposure and HLA in healthy donors. The study ran its PCR with 60 Vbeta and 13 Jbeta primers. This table comes from immunoSEQ multiplex PCR, and its TCRdb copy is limited to in-frame clones, with some not included. Here the sample spans about 190,000 clones, around 77% being singletons. The sample comprised PBMCs. The receptors shown here come from a woman under 30 in good health and CMV-seronegative.

The genes are TRBV29-1 and TRBJ2-2, with a tentative D call TRBD1 (6 bases). Germline CDR1 is SQVTM and CDR2 is ANQGSEA. The CDR3 runs 14 residues. V shed 4 bases and J shed 4 bases, with 13 bases lying between them. DNA of the CDR3: TGCAGCGTTGCTCCGGGACACCTCACCGGGGAGCTGTTTTTT. Protein sequence: CSVAPGHLTGELFF.

The chain has TRBV2 and TRBJ2-7; D gene ambiguous. The CDR3 is 14 amino acids. Germline CDR1 and CDR2: SNHLY and FYNNEI. V lost 4 bases and J 3 bases, leaving 13 bases between the germline ends. CDR3 in amino acids: CASSVYGTDYEQYF. The CDR3, as DNA: TGTGCCAGCAGTGTCTATGGTACCGACTACGAGCAGTACTTC.

The V call is TRBV2, the J call TRBJ1-1; the match to TRBD1 covers 7 bases. Per the germline V gene, CDR1 is SNHLY and CDR2 is FYNNEI. V shed 5 bases and J 1 base; nucleotides not matched to a gene: 4. The CDR3 loop spans 14 amino acids. In DNA form, the CDR3 reads TGTGCCAGCAGTACGGGACAGAGGAACACTGAAGCTTTCTTT. Encoded protein: CASSTGQRNTEAFF.

V usage is TRBV9 and J usage is TRBJ1-1, with D perhaps matching TRBD1 (5 bases). The CDR3 loop spans 16 amino acids. Germline lookup yields CDR1 SGDLS and CDR2 YYNGEE. V lost 3 bases and J lost 0, with 15 bases in between. The CDR3 loop is CASSGGFGGVNTEAFF. In nucleotides, the CDR3 is TGTGCCAGCAGCGGTGGATTCGGGGGAGTGAACACTGAAGCTTTCTTT.

The chain combines TRBV7-9 with TRBJ2-2; 9 bases match TRBD1. This CDR3 is built from 16 residues. V trimming: 5 bases; J trimming: 3 bases; junction bases outside the gene matches: 7. Germline lookup yields CDR1 SEHNR and CDR2 FQNEAQ (reference sequence). The CDR3 DNA sequence: TGTGCCAGCAGCCCCTACAGGGGGCGATACACCGGGGAGCTGTTTTTT. This sequence encodes CASSPYRGRYTGELFF.

This clone showed up just a few times. CDR3 sequence (DNA): TGCAGCGTGGGAGCAGGGGAAAGGCACACTGAAGCTTTCTTT. Protein product: CSVGAGERHTEAFF. The rearrangement uses TRBV29-1 and TRBJ1-1; D is possibly TRBD1 (6 bases). Germline CDR1 SQVTM, CDR2 ANQGSEA. The V end lost 6 bases, the J end lost 3 bases, and 17 bases lay between the germline ends. The CDR3 length is 14 residues.

The rearrangement joins TRBV7-9 to TRBJ2-1; 13 positions agree with TRBD2. With V trimmed by 9 bases and J by 0 bases, 8 bases remained unmatched. Germline V gene lookup returns CDR1 SEHNR and CDR2 FQNEAQ (reference sequence). This CDR3 comprises 17 residues. Written as DNA, the CDR3 is TGTGCCAGACAACGACTAGCGGGAGGAAGCTCCTACAATGAGCAGTTCTTC. Residues: CARQRLAGGSSYNEQFF.

The chain recombines TRBV28 with TRBJ2-3; 10 bases line up with TRBD2. With 3 bases clipped from V and 14 bases from J, the junction kept 8 bases outside the gene matches. The CDR3 is made up of 13 amino acids. Germline V lookup: CDR1 MDHEN, CDR2 SYDVKM. CDR3 DNA: TGTGCCAGCAGTTTTTCTAGCGGGAGATTTACGTATTTT. Its protein is CASSFSSGRFTYF.

The chain has TRBV27 and TRBJ2-1, with 10 bases identical to TRBD2. CDR3 length: 15 residues. J lost 8 bases, V lost 3 bases, and 7 bases had no gene match. Germline V gene lookup returns CDR1 MNHEY and CDR2 SMNVEV (reference sequence). The CDR3 is CASSFQREGKDEQFF. The CDR3 DNA reads TGTGCCAGCAGTTTCCAGCGGGAGGGAAAGGATGAGCAGTTCTTC.

The rearrangement joins TRBV28 to TRBJ1-1, with TRBD1 as a possible D gene (6 bases). This CDR3 has 15 amino acids. CDR1 MDHEN and CDR2 SYDVKM come from the germline V gene. Deletions cut 4 bases from V and 3 bases from J, with 15 bases between. CDR3 residues: CASSYLQGVDTEAFF. DNA for the CDR3: TGTGCCAGCAGTTACTTACAGGGAGTGGACACTGAAGCTTTCTTT.

The rearrangement uses TRBV28 and TRBJ2-7; 10 bases are shared with TRBD2. CDR1 and CDR2 (germline): MDHEN, SYDVKM. V was pared by 5 bases and J by 4 bases, with 5 bases of the junction left unmatched. This CDR3 is built from 14 residues. The CDR3 nucleotides are TGTGCCAGCAGTCTTCGACTAGCGGGTTACGAGCAGTACTTC. The encoded protein is CASSLRLAGYEQYF.

The chain employs TRBV19 and TRBJ2-3; weak D call: TRBD1 (6 bases). V shed 7 bases and J shed 0 bases, with 11 bases lying between them. This CDR3 region has 14 residues. The germline gives CDR1 LNHDA, CDR2 SQIVND (reference sequence). CDR3 in amino acids: CASTRGLSTDTQYF. The CDR3 DNA reads as TGTGCCAGTACCAGGGGTCTTAGCACAGATACGCAGTATTTT.

The CDR3 is CAISMGTFYNEQFF. The DNA for the CDR3 is TGTGCCATCAGTATGGGCACCTTCTACAATGAGCAGTTCTTC. The chain is built from TRBV10-3 and TRBJ2-1, with no clear D. V lost 5 bases and J 3 bases, leaving 11 bases between the germline ends. This CDR3 has 14 amino acids. The germline CDR1 and CDR2 sequences are ENHRY and SYGVKD.

The V and J genes are TRBV12-5 and TRBJ2-1; D is uncertain. V was clipped by 1 base and J by 3 bases, with 4 bases between them. Per germline, CDR1 LGHNT and CDR2 FRNRAP. The CDR3 length is 13 residues. The CDR3 is CASGLDSYNEQFF. CDR3 nucleotide sequence: TGTGCTAGTGGTTTGGACAGCTACAATGAGCAGTTCTTC. The whole variable domain, filled in from reference TRBV12-5 and TRBJ2-1, reads DARVTQTPRHKVTEMGQEVTMRCQPILGHNTVFWYRQTMMQGLELLAYFRNRAPLDDSGMPKDRFSAEMPDATLATLKIQPSEPRDSAVYFCASGLDSYNEQFFGPGTRLTVL.

Only one count was recorded for this clone. V is TRBV20-1 and J is TRBJ2-1, with no clear D. CDR1 is DFQATT and CDR2 is SNEGSKA in the germline V gene (reference sequence). The CDR3 totals 11 residues. Trimming pared 6 bases from V and 7 bases from J, leaving 10 bases between. The CDR3 is CSAAPVNEQFF. For the CDR3, the DNA is TGCAGTGCAGCCCCGGTGAATGAGCAGTTCTTC.

The chain recombines TRBV19 with TRBJ1-5; D is unclear. Germline loops: CDR1 LNHDA, CDR2 SQIVND (reference sequence). This CDR3 is 13 amino acids long. The V end lost 4 bases, the J end lost 6 bases, and 10 bases lay between the germline ends. DNA of the CDR3: TGTGCCAGTAGTACCGAAAGGAGTCAGCCCCAGCATTTT. Residues: CASSTERSQPQHF.